A single sample gave rise to the 17 T cell receptor beta chains below, sequenced in a study of blood T cell repertoires in COVID-19 (TCRdb year 2020). Preparation of the library involved the immunoSEQ multiplex PCR assay. TCRdb's version of the immuneACCESS table is confined to in-frame rearrangements and falls short of the full clone set. An unresolved V gene accounts for under half of the shortfall where checked; the remainder is of unknown origin. Present in this sample are roughly 180,000 clones, 79% of which were seen just once. Of the sample, 8.1% falls within the top ten clones. The sample taken for sequencing was peripheral blood. The receptors were sampled from a woman in her sixties or seventies with COVID-19, enrolled during active disease.

The chain is built from TRBV28 and TRBJ2-2; D is possibly TRBD2 (5 bases). The CDR3 runs to 14 residues. The germline gives CDR1 MDHEN, CDR2 SYDVKM. Trimming cost V 7 bases and J 6 bases, with 15 bases left between them. The CDR3 DNA sequence: TGTGCCAGCACCCGATCGGGATCCCCCGGGGAGCTGTTTTTT. Its translation: CASTRSGSPGELFF.

This clone was seen only once. The chain uses TRBV7-8 and TRBJ2-5, with D perhaps TRBD2 (5 bases). Germline assignment: CDR1 SGHVS and CDR2 FQNEAQ. The CDR3 runs 13 residues. Trimming cost V 3 bases and J 3 bases, with 8 bases left between them. In DNA form, the CDR3 reads TGTGCCAGCAGCTTGTCGGGGAAAGAGACCCAGTACTTC. As protein: CASSLSGKETQYF.

The genes are TRBV18 and TRBJ2-2; TRBD1 is a possible D gene (6 bases). CDR3 size: 15 residues. The germline gives CDR1 KGHSH, CDR2 LQKENI. Trimming cost V 0 bases and J 7 bases, with 12 bases left between them. The CDR3 DNA sequence: TGTGCCAGCTCACCACCCCAACAGGGAAGCGGGGAGCTGTTTTTT. Translated: CASSPPQQGSGELFF. Complete variable domain (other parts from reference TRBV18 and TRBJ2-2): NAGVMQNPRHLVRRRGQEARLRCSPMKGHSHVYWYRQLPEEGLKFMVYLQKENIIDESGMPKERFSAEFPKEGPSILRIQQVVRGDSAAYFCASSPPQQGSGELFFGEGSRLTVL.

This clone was counted only a few times. The rearrangement links TRBV5-5 to TRBJ1-1; a weak D match, TRBD1 (5 bases). This CDR3 is built from 15 residues. The germline V gene encodes CDR1 SGHKS and CDR2 YYEKEE (reference sequence). V lost 1 base and J 4 bases, leaving 14 bases between the germline ends. In nucleotides, the CDR3 is TGTGCCAGCAGCTTGAGCCGGGGGAGGGGCACTGAAGCTTTCTTT. It codes for CASSLSRGRGTEAFF.

V and J are TRBV3-1 (or the pseudogene TRBV3-2) and TRBJ2-3; D unresolved. The V end lost 4 bases, the J end lost 5 bases, and 16 bases lay between the germline ends. This CDR3 spans 15 amino acids. CDR1 and CDR2 from the germline V gene are LGHDT and YNNKEL (reference sequence). This CDR3 reads CASSLLSGLRDTQYF. The CDR3, as DNA: TGTGCCAGCAGCCTCCTATCAGGCCTAAGAGATACGCAGTATTTT.

The gene calls are TRBV10-3 and TRBJ2-7, with D perhaps TRBD1 (6 bases). V was trimmed by 7 bases and J by 5 bases, leaving 15 bases between them. CDR1 is ENHRY, CDR2 SYGVKD, per germline. The CDR3 runs 13 residues. The CDR3 protein is CAIKAGDGHEQYV. The CDR3 DNA is TGTGCCATCAAGGCAGGGGACGGACACGAGCAGTACGTC.

The CDR3 DNA sequence: TGTGCCAGCAGCTTGGGACTAACCTACAATGAGCAGTTCTTC. Protein: CASSLGLTYNEQFF. This chain joins TRBV5-5 and TRBJ2-1, with D possibly being TRBD2 (5 bases). CDR3 length: 14 amino acids. Trimming stripped 0 bases from V and 2 bases from J, with 6 bases between. Germline CDR1 SGHKS, CDR2 YYEKEE (reference sequence).

This chain uses TRBV2 with TRBJ2-2, with a tentative D call TRBD1 (6 bases). The CDR3 covers 13 residues. V was shortened by 6 bases and J by 7 bases, with 12 bases between the two germline ends. Germline CDR1 reads SNHLY; CDR2 reads FYNNEI. DNA of the CDR3: TGTGCCAGCAGACACAGGGAAGACGGGGAGCTGTTTTTT. Its protein product is CASRHREDGELFF.

V gene TRBV5-6 combines with J gene TRBJ1-5; the D is unclear. The CDR3 spans 17 residues. Germline-derived CDR1 and CDR2 are SGHDT and YYEEEE. V dropped 1 base and J dropped 2 bases, with 16 bases sitting between them. CDR3 in DNA: TGTGCCAGCAGCTTGATGGTGGAGGGAGCGGGCAATCAGCCCCAGCATTTT. Protein sequence: CASSLMVEGAGNQPQHF.

This chain uses TRBV19 with TRBJ1-2; no clear D gene. From germline, CDR1 is LNHDA and CDR2 SQIVND (reference sequence). V shed 3 bases and J shed 3 bases, with 11 bases lying between them. The CDR3 covers 14 residues. The DNA for the CDR3 is TGTGCCAGTAGTATGAGCGCTTGGGACTATGGCTACACCTTC. This sequence encodes CASSMSAWDYGYTF.

The chain is built from TRBV28 and TRBJ1-4; D is unclear. Germline loops: CDR1 MDHEN, CDR2 SYDVKM. The length of the CDR3 is 13 residues. The germline V and J ends were trimmed by 6 bases and 3 bases, with 8 bases remaining between them. The CDR3 DNA sequence: TGTGCCAGCAGACCCGCGGCTAATGAAAAACTGTTTTTT. Its protein is CASRPAANEKLFF.

The chain links TRBV7-2 to TRBJ1-6, with D possibly matching TRBD1 (6 bases). Germline V gene sequence: CDR1 SGHTA, CDR2 FQGNSA. The CDR3 runs to 15 residues. V was shortened by 5 bases and J by 6 bases, with 14 bases between the two germline ends. CDR3 protein: CASSQDRVFNSPLHF. The CDR3 region has the DNA TGTGCCAGCAGCCAGGACAGAGTTTTTAATTCACCCCTCCACTTT.

This clone was seen repeatedly, ten times or more. The chain links TRBV7-9 to TRBJ2-1, with 10 bases matching TRBD1. Per the germline V gene, CDR1 is SEHNR and CDR2 is FQNEAQ (reference sequence). Trimming took 1 base from V and 0 from J; bases not matched to a gene: 9. The CDR3 has 19 residues. CDR3: CASSLGAGQGSGSYNEQFF. The CDR3 DNA reads TGTGCCAGCAGCTTAGGTGCGGGACAGGGGTCGGGCTCCTACAATGAGCAGTTCTTC.

The chain has TRBV6-6 and TRBJ1-5; D unclear. The germline V gene has CDR1 MNHNY and CDR2 SVGAGI (reference sequence). V was pared by 4 bases and J by 4 bases, with 14 bases between. There are 15 residues in the CDR3. DNA for the CDR3: TGTGCCAGCAGTTCCCGCGGGGTATCAAATCAGCCCCAGCATTTT. This codes for CASSSRGVSNQPQHF.

The rearrangement links TRBV18 to TRBJ1-1; the D gene is possibly TRBD1 (6 bases). This CDR3 is 13 amino acids long. The germline V gene encodes CDR1 KGHSH and CDR2 LQKENI. Trimming pared 3 bases from V and 7 bases from J, leaving 12 bases between. CDR3 nucleotides: TGTGCCAGCTCACCCAAGGGGGGGAATGAAGCTTTCTTT. Translated: CASSPKGGNEAFF.

The rearrangement uses TRBV5-4 and TRBJ2-2; D not certain. V was pared by 0 bases and J by 3 bases, with 9 bases between. The CDR3 loop spans 15 amino acids. Germline loops: CDR1 SGHNT, CDR2 YYREEE (reference sequence). CDR3 region: CASSLAGTDTGELFF. The CDR3 DNA is TGTGCCAGCAGCTTGGCCGGTACAGACACCGGGGAGCTGTTTTTT.

The chain has TRBV27 and TRBJ2-5; D is unclear. The V gene's germline CDR1 is MNHEY and CDR2 SMNVEV (reference sequence). The length of the CDR3 is 15 residues. V gave up 3 bases and J gave up 0 bases, with 11 bases separating them. The DNA for the CDR3 is TGTGCCAGCAGTTTCGGCAGGTTGTACCAAGAGACCCAGTACTTC. This translates into CASSFGRLYQETQYF.